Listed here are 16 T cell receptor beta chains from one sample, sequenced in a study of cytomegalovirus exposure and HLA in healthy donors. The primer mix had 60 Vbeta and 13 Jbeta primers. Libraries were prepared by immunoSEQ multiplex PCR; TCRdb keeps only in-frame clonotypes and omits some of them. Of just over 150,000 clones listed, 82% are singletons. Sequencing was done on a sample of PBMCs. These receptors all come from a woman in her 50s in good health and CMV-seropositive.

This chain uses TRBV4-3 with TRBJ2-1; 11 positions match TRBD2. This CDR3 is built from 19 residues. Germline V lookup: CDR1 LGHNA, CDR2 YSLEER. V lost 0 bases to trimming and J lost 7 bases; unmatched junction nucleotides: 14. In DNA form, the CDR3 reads TGCGCCAGCAGCCAAGAGTCTAGCGGGGGGCCGGGTCGACGGAATGAGCAGTTCTTC. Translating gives CASSQESSGGPGRRNEQFF.

CDR3 region: CASSQGRTGHSGNTIYF. The CDR3 nucleotides read TGCGCCAGCAGCCAAGGCCGCACCGGACACTCTGGAAACACCATATATTTT. The gene calls are TRBV4-3 and TRBJ1-3, with D tentatively TRBD1 (5 bases). Trimming left V 1 base short and J 0 bases short, with 13 bases between. There are 17 residues in the CDR3. Germline V gene data show CDR1 as LGHNA and CDR2 as YSLEER.

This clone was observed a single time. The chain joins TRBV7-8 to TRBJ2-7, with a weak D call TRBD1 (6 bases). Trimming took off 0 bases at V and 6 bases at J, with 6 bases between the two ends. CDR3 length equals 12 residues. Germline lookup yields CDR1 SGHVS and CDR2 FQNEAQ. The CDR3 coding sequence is TGTGCCAGCAGCTTAGCAGGGGGCGAGCAGTACTTC. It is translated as CASSLAGGEQYF.

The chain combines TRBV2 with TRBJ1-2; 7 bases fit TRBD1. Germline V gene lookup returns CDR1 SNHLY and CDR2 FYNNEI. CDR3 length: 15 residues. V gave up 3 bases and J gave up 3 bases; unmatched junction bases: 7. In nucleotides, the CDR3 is TGTGCCAGCAGTGATCCGGCAGGGGGGTACTATGGCTACACCTTC. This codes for CASSDPAGGYYGYTF.

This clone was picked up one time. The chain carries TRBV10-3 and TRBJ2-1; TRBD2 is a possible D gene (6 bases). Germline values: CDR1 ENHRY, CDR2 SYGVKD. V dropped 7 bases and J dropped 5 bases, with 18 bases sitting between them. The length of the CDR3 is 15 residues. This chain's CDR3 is CAINGAGRENNEQFF. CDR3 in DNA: TGTGCCATCAATGGGGCAGGGCGGGAAAACAATGAGCAGTTCTTC.

This CDR3 is CASSLDWGADTQYF. The CDR3 DNA is TGTGCCAGCAGCTTAGACTGGGGGGCAGATACGCAGTATTTT. The gene calls are TRBV7-8 and TRBJ2-3; weak D call: TRBD2 (6 bases). The CDR3 is 14 amino acids. The germline V gene encodes CDR1 SGHVS and CDR2 FQNEAQ. Trimming cost V 1 base and J 4 bases, with 9 bases left between them.

CDR3 in amino acids: CASSLGARSGNYGYTF. CDR3 bases: TGTGCCAGCAGCTTGGGGGCGAGATCAGGGAACTATGGCTACACCTTC. This rearrangement joins TRBV5-4 to TRBJ1-2, with a tentative D call TRBD1 (5 bases). The V end was cut by 0 bases, the J end by 2 bases, with 14 bases between. The CDR3 has 16 amino acids. Germline V CDR1 and CDR2: SGHNT, YYREEE (reference sequence).

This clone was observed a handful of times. CDR3 amino acids: CASSFGDSGVSEQYF. The CDR3 region has the DNA TGTGCCAGCAGCTTTGGGGATAGCGGGGTGAGCGAGCAGTACTTC. The gene calls are TRBV11-2 and TRBJ2-7, with 8 bases identical to TRBD2. This CDR3 is 15 amino acids long. Trimming took 3 bases from V and 6 from J; bases not matched to a gene: 10. CDR1 is SGHAT, CDR2 FQNNGV, per germline.

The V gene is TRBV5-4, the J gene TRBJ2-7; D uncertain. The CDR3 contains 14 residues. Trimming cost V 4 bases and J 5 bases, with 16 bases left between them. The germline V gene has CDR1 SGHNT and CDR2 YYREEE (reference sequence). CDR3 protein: CASSLGSVRDEQYF. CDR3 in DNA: TGTGCCAGCAGCCTCGGGTCTGTCCGGGACGAGCAGTACTTC.

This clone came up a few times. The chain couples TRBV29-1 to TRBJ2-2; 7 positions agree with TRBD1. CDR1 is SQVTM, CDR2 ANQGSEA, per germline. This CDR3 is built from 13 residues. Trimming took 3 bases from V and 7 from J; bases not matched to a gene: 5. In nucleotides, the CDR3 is TGCAGCGTTGACGAGGGGGCCAGCGGGGAGCTGTTTTTT. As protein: CSVDEGASGELFF.

CDR3 DNA: TGCGCCAGCAGCCAAGAGGGGACAGGGAGGGGCACAGATACGCAGTATTTT. Amino acid sequence: CASSQEGTGRGTDTQYF. V is TRBV4-3 and J is TRBJ2-3, with 9 bases identical to TRBD1. This CDR3 contains 17 residues. CDR1 and CDR2 (germline): LGHNA, YSLEER. The V segment lost 0 bases and the J segment 1 base; nucleotides outside the gene matches: 5.

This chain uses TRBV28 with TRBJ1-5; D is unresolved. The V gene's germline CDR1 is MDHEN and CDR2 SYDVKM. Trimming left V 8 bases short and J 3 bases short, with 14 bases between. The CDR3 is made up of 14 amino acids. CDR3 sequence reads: CASEFGRDNQPQHF. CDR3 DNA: TGTGCCAGCGAATTCGGACGGGACAATCAGCCCCAGCATTTT.

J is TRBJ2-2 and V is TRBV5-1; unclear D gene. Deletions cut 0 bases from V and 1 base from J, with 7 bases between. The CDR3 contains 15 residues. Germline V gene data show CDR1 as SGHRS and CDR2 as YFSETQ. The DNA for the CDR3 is TGCGCCAGCAGCTTGGCTGTCGGGAACACCGGGGAGCTGTTTTTT. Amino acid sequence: CASSLAVGNTGELFF.

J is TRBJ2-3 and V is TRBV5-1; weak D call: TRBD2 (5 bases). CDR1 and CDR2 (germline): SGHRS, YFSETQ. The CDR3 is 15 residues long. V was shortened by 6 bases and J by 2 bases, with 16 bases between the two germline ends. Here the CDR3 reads CASKFSLAITDTQYF. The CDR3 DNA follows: TGCGCCAGCAAATTTTCCCTAGCTATCACAGATACGCAGTATTTT. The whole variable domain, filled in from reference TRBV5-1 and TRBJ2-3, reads KAGVTQTPRYLIKTRGQQVTLSCSPISGHRSVSWYQQTPGQGLQFLFEYFSETQRNKGNFPGRFSGRQFSNSRSEMNVSTLELGDSALYLCASKFSLAITDTQYFGPGTRLTVL.

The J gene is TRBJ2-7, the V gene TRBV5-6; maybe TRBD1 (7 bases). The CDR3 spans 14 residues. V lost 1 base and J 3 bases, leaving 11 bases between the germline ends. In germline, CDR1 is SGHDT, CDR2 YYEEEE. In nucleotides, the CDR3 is TGTGCCAGCAGCTTGCAGGGGGGCATCTACGAGCAGTACTTC. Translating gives CASSLQGGIYEQYF.

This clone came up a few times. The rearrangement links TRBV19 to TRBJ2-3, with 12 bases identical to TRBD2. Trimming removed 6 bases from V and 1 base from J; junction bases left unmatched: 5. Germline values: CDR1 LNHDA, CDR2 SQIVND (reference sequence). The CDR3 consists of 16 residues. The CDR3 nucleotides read TGTGCCAGTAGCCAGCGGACTAGCGGGGGCACAGATACGCAGTATTTT. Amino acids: CASSQRTSGGTDTQYF.